The next 24 T cell receptor beta chains were all read from a single sample in a study of cytomegalovirus exposure and HLA in healthy donors. PCR involved 60 Vbeta and 13 Jbeta primers. Libraries were prepared by immunoSEQ multiplex PCR; TCRdb keeps only in-frame clonotypes and omits some of them. Of 100,000 or so clones in the sample, around 85% were seen once. Sequencing was done on a sample of PBMCs. These receptors all stem from a young man in good health and CMV-seronegative.

This CDR3 is CSVEEERTGGPGELFF. DNA of the CDR3: TGCAGCGTTGAAGAGGAGCGGACAGGGGGTCCCGGGGAGCTGTTTTTT. J is TRBJ2-2 and V is TRBV29-1; TRBD1 matches at 10 bases. Germline V lookup: CDR1 SQVTM, CDR2 ANQGSEA. The CDR3 contains 16 residues. J gave up 6 bases and V 0 bases, and 7 bases lay outside the gene matches.

The V and J genes are TRBV6-1 and TRBJ2-7, with 8 bases aligning to TRBD1. CDR3 length: 15 residues. The V and J ends lost 2 bases and 2 bases, in that order; junction bases with no gene match: 5. Germline assignment: CDR1 MNHNS and CDR2 SASEGT. CDR3 DNA: TGTGCCAGCAGTGAATGGGAGACAGGGGCCTACGAGCAGTACTTC. Translation gives CASSEWETGAYEQYF.

V usage is TRBV7-9 and J usage is TRBJ2-5; D not certain. CDR3 length: 15 residues. Trimming cost V 0 bases and J 1 base, with 9 bases left between them. The germline gives CDR1 SEHNR, CDR2 FQNEAQ (reference sequence). The CDR3 sequence is CASSLAFSAQETQYF. CDR3 coding DNA: TGTGCCAGCAGCTTAGCGTTTAGTGCCCAAGAGACCCAGTACTTC.

This clone was counted a single time. This chain joins TRBV27 and TRBJ2-3, with 8 bases identical to TRBD1. The CDR3 is 16 amino acids. V lost 6 bases to trimming and J lost 1 base; unmatched junction nucleotides: 9. Germline CDR1 MNHEY, CDR2 SMNVEV (reference sequence). The CDR3 sequence is CASSPSDRVGTDTQYF. CDR3 in DNA: TGTGCCAGCAGCCCTTCGGACAGGGTGGGCACAGATACGCAGTATTTT.

This chain connects TRBV7-9 to TRBJ1-5, with no clear D. Germline CDR1 is SEHNR and CDR2 is FQNEAQ (reference sequence). The CDR3 has 15 residues. The V end was cut by 5 bases, the J end by 3 bases, with 14 bases between. The DNA of the CDR3 is TGTGCCAGCAGCAAGGGAGGGCAAAACAATCAGCCCCAGCATTTT. Translated: CASSKGGQNNQPQHF.

This sequence joins TRBV20-1 and TRBJ1-2; the D is unclear. The CDR3 has 11 residues. CDR1 and CDR2 from the germline V gene are DFQATT and SNEGSKA (reference sequence). Trimming cost V 6 bases and J 5 bases, with 10 bases left between them. CDR3 nucleotide sequence: TGCAGTGCGTCGCCAGATTATGGCTACACCTTC. Its protein is CSASPDYGYTF.

This clone was picked up one time. The chain combines TRBV19 with TRBJ1-2; the D gene is possibly TRBD1 (6 bases). This CDR3 comprises 12 residues. Germline CDR1 reads LNHDA; CDR2 reads SQIVND (reference sequence). V shed 5 bases and J shed 4 bases, with 8 bases lying between them. The CDR3 nucleotides read TGTGCCAGTAGTCCGGACAGCTATGGCTACACCTTC. Its protein product is CASSPDSYGYTF. Drawing the rest from reference TRBV19 and TRBJ1-2, the complete variable domain is DGGITQSPKYLFRKEGQNVTLSCEQNLNHDAMYWYRQDPGQGLRLIYYSQIVNDFQKGDIAEGYSVSREKKESFPLTVTSAQKNPTAFYLCASSPDSYGYTFGSGTRLTVV.

This clone was seen a handful of times. The V gene is TRBV5-5, the J gene TRBJ2-4, with D maybe TRBD2 (5 bases). The germline V and J ends were trimmed by 0 bases and 7 bases, with 11 bases remaining between them. The CDR3 spans 14 residues. Germline CDR1 SGHKS, CDR2 YYEKEE (reference sequence). CDR3 sequence reads: CASSLDGGGNIQYF. The CDR3 bases are TGTGCCAGCAGCTTGGACGGTGGCGGGAACATTCAGTACTTC.

The CDR3 region has the DNA TGTGCCAGCAGTGTCGGACTAGCGGGGGAAACTGGCGCCGGGGAGCTGTTTTTT. Translation gives CASSVGLAGETGAGELFF. The V and J genes are TRBV28 and TRBJ2-2; TRBD2 agrees at 13 bases. The CDR3 covers 18 residues. Germline CDR1 and CDR2: MDHEN and SYDVKM. Losses at the gene ends were 5 bases for V and 6 bases for J; bases not matched to a gene: 12.

J is TRBJ2-7 and V is TRBV10-1; 12 nucleotides agree with TRBD2. The CDR3 contains 17 residues. V shed 4 bases, J shed 4 bases, and the junction held 11 bases outside the gene matches. CDR1 is WNHNN, CDR2 SYGVQD, per germline (reference sequence). This CDR3 reads CASSAASGRAGGYEQYF. The CDR3 nucleotides are TGCGCCAGCAGTGCCGCTAGCGGGAGGGCCGGAGGTTACGAGCAGTACTTC.

The genes are TRBV5-1 and TRBJ2-1; TRBD2 matches 10 bases. The CDR3 contains 14 residues. Germline assignment: CDR1 SGHRS and CDR2 YFSETQ. The trim removed 2 bases at V and 8 bases at J, leaving 4 bases unmatched. CDR3 in amino acids: CASSFGLADDEQFF. CDR3 in DNA: TGCGCCAGCAGCTTTGGACTAGCGGACGATGAGCAGTTCTTC.

The chain is built from TRBV7-9 and TRBJ2-1; no definite D call. Germline loops: CDR1 SEHNR, CDR2 FQNEAQ (reference sequence). The CDR3 sequence is 15 residues long. V was shortened by 5 bases and J by 0 bases, with 11 bases between the two germline ends. The CDR3 DNA is TGTGCCAGCAGCCGTCGTAACAGCTCCTACAATGAGCAGTTCTTC. Residues: CASSRRNSSYNEQFF.

A word on this clone: One end of the junction does not line up with germline, which may come from a read error. The genes are TRBV20-1 and TRBJ2-7; tentatively, D is TRBD2 (5 bases). CDR1 is DFQATT and CDR2 is SNEGSKA in the germline V gene (reference sequence). The CDR3 is 9 amino acids. The chain's CDR3 is CSAPGWTNF. CDR3 sequence (DNA): TGCAGTGCCCCGGGATGGACCAACTTC.

V usage is TRBV5-4 and J usage is TRBJ1-1, with 8 bases identical to TRBD1. Per germline, CDR1 SGHNT and CDR2 YYREEE (reference sequence). This CDR3 comprises 15 residues. V was pared by 0 bases and J by 4 bases, with 5 bases of the junction left unmatched. The CDR3 DNA reads TGTGCCAGCAGCTTGGATCAGGGGGCAATCACTGAAGCTTTCTTT. As protein: CASSLDQGAITEAFF.

The sample holds one count of this clone. The chain links TRBV25-1 to TRBJ2-2, with 8 bases identical to TRBD2. Losses at the gene ends were 6 bases for V and 6 bases for J; bases not matched to a gene: 6. The CDR3 sequence is 14 residues long. Germline CDR1 reads MGHDK; CDR2 reads SYGVNS. The CDR3 DNA is TGTGCCAGCAGGACCCGGGAGGGATCCGGGGAGCTGTTTTTT. This gives the protein CASRTREGSGELFF. Complete variable domain (other parts from reference TRBV25-1 and TRBJ2-2): EADIYQTPRYLVIGTGKKITLECSQTMGHDKMYWYQQDPGMELHLIHYSYGVNSTEKGDLSSESTVSRIRTEHFPLTLESARPSHTSQYLCASRTREGSGELFFGEGSRLTVL.

The rearrangement links TRBV5-1 to TRBJ1-2; 10 bases are shared with TRBD1. CDR1 is SGHRS, CDR2 YFSETQ, per germline. CDR3 length: 15 amino acids. Losses at the gene ends were 4 bases for V and 4 bases for J; bases not matched to a gene: 7. CDR3: CASSRDRGKVYGYTF. In nucleotides, the CDR3 is TGCGCCAGCAGCCGGGACAGGGGAAAAGTCTATGGCTACACCTTC.

V is TRBV11-2 and J is TRBJ1-5; possible D gene TRBD1, 5 bases. V was pared by 0 bases and J by 5 bases, with 11 bases between. The CDR3 totals 15 residues. CDR1 is SGHAT and CDR2 is FQNNGV in the germline V gene. Here the CDR3 reads CASSLEGTRDQPQHF. CDR3 nucleotide sequence: TGTGCCAGCAGCTTAGAAGGGACTCGAGATCAGCCCCAGCATTTT.

This chain joins TRBV7-8 and TRBJ1-2; TRBD1 might be the D (6 bases). Trimming shortened V by 5 bases and J by 3 bases, and 25 bases separated the two germline ends. Germline V CDR1 and CDR2: SGHVS, FQNEAQ. This CDR3 comprises 18 residues. The CDR3 DNA follows: TGTGCCAGCAGCCCTCCCCTCTGGTCGACAGGATACTACTATGGCTACACCTTC. Translated: CASSPPLWSTGYYYGYTF. Full variable domain (outside the CDR3, taken from reference TRBV7-8 and TRBJ1-2): GAGVSQSPRYKVAKRGQDVALRCDPISGHVSLFWYQQALGQGPEFLTYFQNEAQLDKSGLPSDRFFAERPEGSVSTLKIQRTQQEDSAVYLCASSPPLWSTGYYYGYTFGSGTRLTVV.

V and J are TRBV6-1 and TRBJ1-3; D uncertain. The germline gives CDR1 MNHNS, CDR2 SASEGT. V was pared by 7 bases and J by 4 bases, with 8 bases between. The CDR3 is 12 amino acids. The DNA for the CDR3 is TGTGCCAGCAAACGGGTGGGAAACACCATATATTTT. Residues: CASKRVGNTIYF.

V gene TRBV7-9 combines with J gene TRBJ1-4; TRBD1 matches 8 bases. There are 15 residues in the CDR3. V shed 2 bases, J shed 8 bases, and the junction held 7 bases outside the gene matches. Germline CDR1 SEHNR, CDR2 FQNEAQ (reference sequence). The CDR3 nucleotides read TGTGCCAGCAGCTTAAGGGGACAGGCTAGCGAAAAACTGTTTTTT. Translating it yields CASSLRGQASEKLFF. The whole variable domain, remainder taken from reference TRBV7-9 and TRBJ1-4, is DTGVSQNPRHKITKRGQNVTFRCDPISEHNRLYWYRQTLGQGPEFLTYFQNEAQLEKSRLLSDRFSAERPKGSFSTLEIQRTEQGDSAMYLCASSLRGQASEKLFFGSGTQLSVL.

In regard to this clone: No conserved phenylalanine or tryptophan ends this CDR3, so it is likely a read error. It is unclear where the CDR3 begins or ends on the DNA, so no DNA is shown, and the CDR3 is as TCRdb lists it. The chain has TRBV9 and TRBJ2-3; the tabulated D call, TRBD2, remains unverified against the DNA. The germline V gene has CDR1 SGDLS and CDR2 YYNGEE. The CDR3 has 11 amino acids, counting both end residues. The CDR3 sequence is CASSVGGEGQL.

The gene calls are TRBV5-6 and TRBJ2-5, with 7 positions matching TRBD1. With V trimmed by 5 bases and J by 7 bases, 14 bases remained unmatched. Looked up from germline, CDR1 is SGHDT and CDR2 is YYEEEE. The CDR3 spans 15 residues. The CDR3, as DNA: TGTGCCAGCAGTCACCTGACAGGGAAATTAGGGACCCAGTACTTC. Amino acids: CASSHLTGKLGTQYF.

This clone turned up a few times. J is TRBJ2-7 and V is TRBV10-2; TRBD1 matches at 10 bases. J lost 4 bases, V lost 6 bases, and 6 bases had no gene match. The germline V gene encodes CDR1 WSHSY and CDR2 SAAADI. This CDR3 is 14 amino acids long. CDR3 nucleotide sequence: TGCGCCAGCAGAGCCGGACAGGGGGGTTACGAGCAGTACTTC. Protein: CASRAGQGGYEQYF.

The chain recombines TRBV30 with TRBJ2-6; a possible D gene is TRBD1 (6 bases). Trimming took off 8 bases at V and 4 bases at J, with 15 bases between the two ends. Germline CDR1 reads GTSNPN; CDR2 reads SVGIG (reference sequence). CDR3 size: 14 residues. In DNA form, the CDR3 reads TGTGCCGGGGACAACCCAGCCGGGGCCAACGTCCTGACTTTC. Its translation: CAGDNPAGANVLTF.